The 32 T cell receptor beta chains presented below share a single source sample, sequenced in a study of CD8 T cells in ankylosing spondylitis. Study observations and caveats: Characteristic of ankylosing spondylitis blood, it appeared, was a TCR beta motif comprising 7 to 9 highly homologous variants.

In TCRdb, the 5' RACE reads were re-called with MiXCR into one record per CDR3 protein. Here the sample spans 100,000 to 150,000 distinct CDR3 sequences, approximately 17% being singletons. These receptors' targets are unknown. The sample comprised blood, either unsorted or a sorted T cell fraction (not recorded which). Every receptor here comes from a male donor with ankylosing spondylitis.

This clonotype has ten or more counts. This chain uses TRBV5-1 with TRBJ2-1, with 7 bases aligning to TRBD1. Germline CDR1 and CDR2: SGHRS and YFSETQ. This CDR3 has 12 residues. V lost 3 bases and J lost 8; bases outside the gene matches: 2. CDR3 residues: CASSWTGYEQFF. CDR3 DNA: TGCGCCAGCAGCTGGACAGGATATGAGCAGTTCTTC.

The V call is TRBV20-1, the J call TRBJ1-1; D remains ambiguous. V was shortened by 0 bases and J by 1 base, with 12 bases between the two germline ends. Germline CDR1 DFQATT, CDR2 SNEGSKA (reference sequence). The CDR3 extends over 15 amino acids. CDR3 sequence: CSARDEALKNTEAFF. The CDR3 bases are TGCAGTGCTAGAGATGAGGCACTCAAGAACACTGAAGCTTTCTTT.

The chain has TRBV7-2 and TRBJ2-5, with 16 bases that match TRBD2. Germline CDR1 is SGHTA and CDR2 is FQGNSA. V trimming: 4 bases; J trimming: 9 bases; junction bases outside the gene matches: 8. CDR3 length equals 16 residues. CDR3 coding DNA: TGTGCCAGCAGCTCTGGGACTAGCGGGAGGGTGGCTTCCCAGTACTTC. Translating gives CASSSGTSGRVASQYF.

This clonotype has more than one count but fewer than ten. The chain employs TRBV6-1 and TRBJ1-1; perhaps TRBD1 as D (5 bases). The CDR3 sequence is 15 residues long. The ends were cut back, 7 bases at V and 2 bases at J, with 17 bases in the middle. Germline CDR1 is MNHNS and CDR2 is SASEGT. The DNA of the CDR3 is TGTGCCAGCACCGAAAAGGGGTTAGGAAACACTGAAGCTTTCTTT. Translated, it gives CASTEKGLGNTEAFF.

The V and J genes are TRBV7-9 and TRBJ1-1; 10 bases are shared with TRBD1. Germline V gene lookup returns CDR1 SEHNR and CDR2 FQNEAQ (reference sequence). The CDR3 is 14 residues long. The junction had 4 bases not matched to a gene; V was cut back by 4 bases and J by 5 bases. CDR3 loop: CASSSGTGVTEAFF. CDR3 coding DNA: TGTGCCAGCAGCTCTGGGACAGGGGTTACTGAAGCTTTCTTT.

On this clonotype itself: At one end, the junction sequence differs from germline, possibly due to a read error. The chain carries TRBV27 and TRBJ2-7; the D gene is possibly TRBD1 (5 bases). The CDR3 totals 11 residues. Germline CDR1 is MNHEY and CDR2 is SMNVEV (reference sequence). CDR3 sequence reads: CASSWGREQYF. In DNA, the CDR3 is TGTGCCAGTAGTTGGGGCCGCGAGCAGTACTTC.

V gene TRBV7-2 combines with J gene TRBJ1-1; D is unclear. The CDR3 has 10 residues. V gave up 5 bases and J gave up 9 bases, with 7 bases separating them. The germline V gene encodes CDR1 SGHTA and CDR2 FQGNSA. The CDR3, as DNA: TGTGCCAGCAGCCGGGAAAAAGCTTTCTTT. Its protein is CASSREKAFF.

V is TRBV7-9 and J is TRBJ1-5; D call uncertain. The CDR3 spans 13 residues. Germline CDR1 reads SEHNR; CDR2 reads FQNEAQ (reference sequence). The ends were cut back, 1 base at V and 9 bases at J, with 10 bases in the middle. The CDR3 is CASSLGAGRPQHF. CDR3 coding DNA: TGTGCCAGCAGCTTAGGGGCGGGGAGGCCCCAGCATTTT.

This clonotype was counted only a few times. V and J are TRBV2 and TRBJ2-2; D gene ambiguous. Trimming shortened V by 4 bases and J by 0 bases, and 12 bases separated the two germline ends. Germline V CDR1 and CDR2: SNHLY, FYNNEI. The CDR3 runs to 16 residues. This CDR3 reads CASSGSGRPNTGELFF. The CDR3 DNA is TGTGCCAGCAGTGGATCGGGCAGGCCGAACACCGGGGAGCTGTTTTTT.

This clonotype has ten or more counts. The V gene is TRBV13, the J gene TRBJ2-1, with 10 bases that match TRBD2. CDR1 and CDR2 from the germline V gene are PRHDT and FYEKMQ (reference sequence). The J segment lost 5 bases and the V segment lost 0 bases, leaving 1 base of the junction unmatched. The CDR3 runs to 15 residues. CDR3 sequence: CASSLGLAGNNEQFF. In DNA, the CDR3 is TGTGCCAGCAGCTTAGGACTAGCGGGGAACAATGAGCAGTTCTTC.

J is TRBJ1-1 and V is TRBV29-1, with D unclear. Deletions cut 7 bases from V and 10 bases from J, with 16 bases between. The CDR3 totals 11 residues. The germline gives CDR1 SQVTM, CDR2 ANQGSEA. CDR3 nucleotide sequence: TGCAGCGCCCCGTTTGGGTACCTAGCTTTCTTT. Its translation is CSAPFGYLAFF.

This clonotype has a handful of counts. The rearrangement uses TRBV3-1 and TRBJ2-1, with 11 bases fitting TRBD2. Per germline, CDR1 LGHDT and CDR2 YNNKEL (reference sequence). The CDR3 sequence is 16 residues long. With 4 bases clipped from V and 7 bases from J, the junction kept 9 bases outside the gene matches. The CDR3 sequence is CASSPTLAGGGNEQFF. The CDR3, as DNA: TGTGCCAGCAGCCCCACCCTAGCGGGAGGTGGGAATGAGCAGTTCTTC.

This clonotype was counted only a few times. This is likely a read error, given that the CDR3 carries no conserved phenylalanine or tryptophan at its end. This chain links TRBV29-1 with TRBJ2-7, with a weak D call TRBD1 (5 bases). The CDR3 is made up of 15 amino acids. Trimming took off 2 bases at V and 2 bases at J, with 16 bases between the two ends. In germline, CDR1 is SQVTM, CDR2 ANQGSEA. CDR3 sequence (DNA): TGCAGCGTTGAAAGGGAAGGCAGGGCAGCCTACGAGCAGTACATC. This translates into CSVEREGRAAYEQYI.

This clonotype was observed a handful of times. The chain carries TRBV4-1 and TRBJ1-4; 7 bases map to TRBD1. The length of the CDR3 is 15 residues. V gave up 1 base and J gave up 7 bases; unmatched junction bases: 6. Germline CDR1 MGHRA, CDR2 YSYEKL. The CDR3 nucleotides read TGCGCCAGCAGCCAAGTTGGGACAGTGGTTGAAAAACTGTTTTTT. Its protein is CASSQVGTVVEKLFF.

A few counts support this clonotype. V usage is TRBV5-6 and J usage is TRBJ2-7; tentative D call: TRBD2 (6 bases). Germline CDR1 SGHDT, CDR2 YYEEEE. The CDR3 is made up of 14 amino acids. Trimming cost V 5 bases and J 0 bases, with 12 bases left between them. Here the CDR3 DNA reads TGTGCCAGCAGTCGGGACTTGATCTCCTACGAGCAGTACTTC. It is translated as CASSRDLISYEQYF. Supplemented by reference TRBV5-6 and TRBJ2-7, the full variable domain reads DAGVTQSPTHLIKTRGQQVTLRCSPKSGHDTVSWYQQALGQGPQFIFQYYEEEERQRGNFPDRFSGHQFPNYSSELNVNALLLGDSALYLCASSRDLISYEQYFGPGTRLTVT.

V usage is TRBV12-3 or TRBV12-4 and J usage is TRBJ1-1, with D possibly TRBD1 on 6 matching bases. Trimming removed 3 bases from V and 6 bases from J, with 14 bases in between. This CDR3 has 14 amino acids. The CDR3 loop reads CASSFRQGISEAFF. CDR3 DNA: TGTGCCAGCAGTTTTCGGCAGGGGATCTCTGAAGCTTTCTTT.

This clonotype was recorded once. The CDR3 nucleotides are TGTGCCAGCAGCCCCTCCCTGACGGGAGGGGCTGAGCAGTACTTC. It codes for CASSPSLTGGAEQYF. V usage is TRBV7-7 and J usage is TRBJ2-7, with TRBD2 identical over 8 bases. The CDR3 length is 15 residues. Germline trimming cut 5 bases from V and 7 bases from J; bases unmatched to any gene: 13. CDR1 and CDR2 from the germline V gene are SSHAT and FNYEAQ (reference sequence).

This clonotype showed up just a few times. This chain uses TRBV25-1 with TRBJ2-5, with D possibly TRBD2 on 6 matching bases. Germline V gives CDR1 MGHDK, CDR2 SYGVNS. V was shortened by 4 bases and J by 3 bases, with 27 bases between the two germline ends. CDR3 length: 19 residues. The CDR3 here is CASSAQTIRDFRIKETQYF. The DNA of the CDR3 is TGTGCCAGCAGTGCGCAAACGATCCGGGACTTTCGGATTAAAGAGACCCAGTACTTC.

This chain joins TRBV28 and TRBJ1-2, with D perhaps TRBD1 (5 bases). Per the germline V gene, CDR1 is MDHEN and CDR2 is SYDVKM. The CDR3 sequence is 19 residues long. The germline V and J ends were trimmed by 7 bases and 5 bases, with 32 bases remaining between them. The CDR3 spells CASTLLAGRGHDGVYGYTF. The CDR3 region has the DNA TGTGCCAGCACCTTACTGGCGGGGCGAGGGCACGATGGGGTTTATGGCTACACCTTC.

This clonotype has at least ten counts. V and J are TRBV5-1 and TRBJ2-1; D remains unclear. This CDR3 is 19 amino acids long. V was cut by 0 bases and J by 4 bases, with 23 bases left in between. Germline CDR1 reads SGHRS; CDR2 reads YFSETQ. The CDR3 DNA sequence: TGCGCCAGCAGCTTGGAACCAGTTCCCTTCGTGGCCCATTACAATGAGCAGTTCTTC. This codes for CASSLEPVPFVAHYNEQFF.

The chain joins TRBV7-9 to TRBJ1-4, with no clear D. V was clipped by 5 bases and J by 7 bases, with 8 bases between them. There are 12 residues in the CDR3. Per the germline V gene, CDR1 is SEHNR and CDR2 is FQNEAQ (reference sequence). CDR3 sequence: CASSREGEKLFF. The CDR3 coding sequence is TGTGCCAGCAGCAGGGAGGGTGAAAAACTGTTTTTT.

This clonotype was recorded a few times. This rearrangement joins TRBV3-1 to TRBJ1-1; TRBD1 matches 8 bases. This CDR3 comprises 15 residues. The ends lost 5 bases at V and 4 bases at J; junction bases unmatched: 9. CDR1 is LGHDT, CDR2 YNNKEL, per germline (reference sequence). CDR3 residues: CASSLGRGLGTEAFF. In DNA, the CDR3 is TGTGCCAGCAGCTTAGGCAGGGGGCTGGGCACTGAAGCTTTCTTT.

The chain couples TRBV27 to TRBJ2-2; a possible D gene is TRBD1 (6 bases). This CDR3 spans 14 amino acids. From germline, CDR1 is MNHEY and CDR2 SMNVEV (reference sequence). The germline V and J ends were trimmed by 2 bases and 9 bases, with 13 bases remaining between them. CDR3 sequence (DNA): TGTGCCAGCAGTTTAAGGCAGGGGCCCAGGGAGCTGTTTTTT. It yields the protein CASSLRQGPRELFF.

The V call is TRBV7-2, the J call TRBJ2-7; D gene ambiguous. Trimming took 5 bases from V and 2 from J, leaving 16 bases between them. The germline V gene encodes CDR1 SGHTA and CDR2 FQGNSA. The CDR3 has 15 amino acids. This CDR3 reads CASSPYVGSPYEQYF. The DNA of the CDR3 is TGTGCCAGCAGCCCGTACGTGGGGTCCCCCTACGAGCAGTACTTC.

This clonotype has at least ten counts. As DNA, the CDR3 is TGTGCTAGTGGTTTGACGGGACCGTGGATATGGATGGGGAATCAGCCCCAGCATTTT. It codes for CASGLTGPWIWMGNQPQHF. The chain is built from TRBV12-5 and TRBJ1-5; possible D gene TRBD1, 5 bases. V was pared by 2 bases and J by 4 bases, with 24 bases between. CDR1 and CDR2 from the germline V gene are LGHNT and FRNRAP. This CDR3 comprises 19 residues. Filled out from reference TRBV12-5 and TRBJ1-5, the complete variable domain reads DARVTQTPRHKVTEMGQEVTMRCQPILGHNTVFWYRQTMMQGLELLAYFRNRAPLDDSGMPKDRFSAEMPDATLATLKIQPSEPRDSAVYFCASGLTGPWIWMGNQPQHFGDGTRLSIL.

This clonotype appeared a few times. V gene TRBV7-9 combines with J gene TRBJ1-2; 7 nucleotides match TRBD1. This CDR3 has 15 residues. Germline V gene lookup returns CDR1 SEHNR and CDR2 FQNEAQ (reference sequence). The V gene end was trimmed by 3 bases and the J gene end by 0 bases; junction bases not matched to a gene: 4. The CDR3 spells CASSLDRTTNYGYTF. The CDR3 DNA sequence: TGTGCCAGCAGCTTGGACAGGACCACTAACTATGGCTACACCTTC.

J is TRBJ2-7 and V is TRBV7-9; 7 bases agree with TRBD1. The CDR3 runs to 16 residues. From germline, CDR1 is SEHNR and CDR2 FQNEAQ (reference sequence). V shed 5 bases, J shed 0 bases, and the junction held 10 bases outside the gene matches. The CDR3 DNA reads as TGTGCCAGCAGCCCAGCCGGGACAGCGAACTCCTACGAGCAGTACTTC. Its translation: CASSPAGTANSYEQYF.

Worth noting for this clonotype: This may arise from a read error, as a much more abundant clone is one base away. This chain joins TRBV4-2 and TRBJ2-7, with 7 bases fitting TRBD2. In germline, CDR1 is LGHNA, CDR2 YNFKEQ. The CDR3 contains 14 residues. The CDR3 loop is CGSSLGRLADEQYF. CDR3 DNA: TGTGGCAGCAGCCTGGGTAGACTAGCCGACGAGCAGTACTTC.

This clonotype was seen more than once but under ten times. V gene TRBV5-1 combines with J gene TRBJ2-7; TRBD1 matches 9 bases. The CDR3 is 14 amino acids. The V segment lost 5 bases and the J segment 5 bases; nucleotides outside the gene matches: 8. The germline V gene has CDR1 SGHRS and CDR2 YFSETQ. CDR3 loop: CASSYTGGIDEQYF. Written as DNA, the CDR3 is TGCGCCAGCAGTTACACAGGGGGCATTGACGAGCAGTACTTC.

This chain links TRBV28 with TRBJ1-1, with a possible D match to TRBD1 (5 bases). Germline lookup yields CDR1 MDHEN and CDR2 SYDVKM. CDR3 length: 15 amino acids. V lost 4 bases, J lost 0 bases, and 12 bases lay in between. In DNA form, the CDR3 reads TGTGCCAGCAGTTCAGGGCGGAAGATGAACACTGAAGCTTTCTTT. Amino acid sequence: CASSSGRKMNTEAFF. Complete variable domain (other parts from reference TRBV28 and TRBJ1-1): DVKVTQSSRYLVKRTGEKVFLECVQDMDHENMFWYRQDPGLGLRLIYFSYDVKMKEKGDIPEGYSVSREKKERFSLILESASTNQTSMYLCASSSGRKMNTEAFFGQGTRLTVV.

The rearrangement links TRBV7-9 to TRBJ2-4, with D tentatively TRBD1 (5 bases). CDR3 length equals 16 residues. Trimming removed 5 bases at V and 8 bases at J, with 22 bases between. Germline assignment: CDR1 SEHNR and CDR2 FQNEAQ (reference sequence). This CDR3 is CASSHKLGQKTDIQYF. The CDR3 bases are TGTGCCAGCAGCCACAAGTTGGGGCAGAAGACGGACATTCAGTACTTC.

The CDR3 nucleotides are TGTGCCAGCAGTCCCCCCCCGGGGGGCTACGAGCAGTACTTC. The encoded protein is CASSPPPGGYEQYF. The chain recombines TRBV27 with TRBJ2-7, with TRBD2 matching 7 bases. Germline V gives CDR1 MNHEY, CDR2 SMNVEV (reference sequence). The CDR3 loop spans 14 amino acids. J gave up 3 bases and V 5 bases, and 7 bases lay outside the gene matches.